This is a list of T cell receptor beta chains from one sample in a study of beta chain features in type 1 diabetes. Sequencing was performed with immunoSEQ multiplex PCR; in TCRdb, only in-frame clones are kept and a portion is missing. The table lists about 180,000 clones, more than 10% of them singletons. The sample consisted of central memory CD4+ T cells from blood. Every receptor here comes from a young woman in good health. Each CDR3 is given with its conserved first and last residue. D genes are given only for firm matches. Where a row states a size, it is once, few, many or the class of an expanded clone; other rows omit it.

NA TRBJ2-3 NA TRBV25-1 CASSVTSGSYTQYF TGTGCCAGCAGTGTCACGTCAGGGTCTTATACGCAGTATTTT
NA TRBJ1-2 few TRBV7-2 CASSLGGERANYGYTF TGTGCCAGCAGCTTAGGGGGGGAGAGGGCTAACTATGGCTACACCTTC
NA TRBJ1-4 NA TRBV28 CASSDRRRERNEKLFF TGTGCCAGCAGTGACCGAAGGAGGGAGAGGAATGAAAAACTGTTTTTT
TRBD1 TRBJ2-5 few TRBV6-5 CASGDRGPETQYF TGTGCCAGCGGGGACAGGGGGCCTGAGACCCAGTACTTC
TRBD1 TRBJ1-1 NA TRBV5-1 CASSSVRDRATEAFF TGCGCCAGCAGCTCCGTACGGGACAGGGCCACTGAAGCTTTCTTT
NA TRBJ1-3 NA TRBV5-1 CASSLGQAGNTIYF TGCGCCAGCAGCTTGGGACAGGCTGGAAACACCATATATTTT
TRBD1 TRBJ1-2 few TRBV7-9 CASSLGQPRTYGYTF TGTGCCAGCAGCTTGGGACAGCCACGAACCTATGGCTACACCTTC
NA TRBJ1-2 few TRBV28 CASSTQGPYGYTF TGTGCCAGCAGTACACAGGGTCCTTATGGCTACACCTTC
TRBD1 TRBJ1-2 few TRBV7-2 CASSSGTGLDDGYTF TGTGCCAGCAGCTCGGGGACAGGGTTGGATGATGGCTACACCTTC
TRBD2 TRBJ2-1 NA TRBV19 CASGGSLKNEQFF TGTGCCAGCGGGGGGTCGCTGAAGAATGAGCAGTTCTTC
NA TRBJ2-2 few TRBV29-1 CSVGWGSGNTGELFF TGCAGCGTTGGTTGGGGCTCAGGGAACACCGGGGAGCTGTTTTTT
NA TRBJ2-7 NA TRBV14 CASSLQGGPYEQYF TGTGCCAGCAGTCTCCAGGGGGGCCCCTACGAGCAGTACTTC
TRBD1 TRBJ2-7 few TRBV27 CASRWAGQGTYEQYF TGTGCCAGCAGGTGGGCAGGACAGGGCACCTACGAGCAGTACTTC
NA TRBJ2-3 NA TRBV19 CASPGLPLSSTDTQYF TGTGCCAGCCCTGGACTACCTCTAAGTAGCACAGATACGCAGTATTTT
NA TRBJ2-3 NA TRBV7-9 CASSLPPGIGDTQYF TGTGCCAGCAGCCTTCCCCCAGGGATAGGAGATACGCAGTATTTT
TRBD1 TRBJ2-1 NA TRBV4-1 CASSVETGQGVSNEQFF TGCGCCAGCAGCGTCGAGACGGGACAGGGGGTCTCTAATGAGCAGTTCTTC
NA TRBJ2-7 many TRBV7-9 CASSREAQGYEQYF TGTGCCAGCAGCCGCGAAGCCCAGGGCTACGAGCAGTACTTC
TRBD1 TRBJ1-5 NA TRBV7-2 CASSQRQGNNQPQHF TGTGCCAGCAGCCAGAGACAGGGGAACAATCAGCCCCAGCATTTT
NA TRBJ1-3 NA TRBV29-1 CSVTTTGAGNTIYF TGCAGCGTGACAACTACAGGAGCTGGAAACACCATATATTTT
NA TRBJ2-5 NA TRBV7-8 CASRLAVVGGGETQYF TGTGCCAGCAGGCTTGCGGTGGTGGGAGGGGGAGAGACCCAGTACTTC
NA TRBJ1-2 NA TRBV30 CAWSPDTDYGYTF TGTGCCTGGAGTCCGGACACCGACTATGGCTACACCTTC
TRBD2 TRBJ2-7 NA TRBV18 CASSTRESGAGAGEQYF TGTGCCAGCTCGACACGGGAGTCCGGTGCGGGAGCTGGGGAGCAGTACTTC
NA TRBJ1-4 NA TRBV5-4 CASSRSNNPRKNEKLFF TGTGCCAGCAGCCGCAGCAATAACCCGAGGAAAAATGAAAAACTGTTTTTT
TRBD2 TRBJ2-5 NA TRBV7-3 CASSQGLTETQYF TGTGCCAGCAGCCAGGGACTAACGGAGACCCAGTACTTC